This TCR beta chain was recorded in a study of shared clonotypes between healthy human individuals. Findings and limits, study-wide: Generally, estimated richness proved larger in naive subsets than it did in memory subsets. Researchers sampled only blood; tissue repertoires likely differ.

CD45RO-negative cells were positively selected for CCR7, leaving out terminally differentiated effector memory CD45RA+ cells. Using immunoSEQ multiplex PCR, the repertoire was profiled, and TCRdb retains in-frame clones only, with some absent. The sample yields about 2 million clones, roughly 95% seen once. Trimming cost V 1 base and J 0 bases, with 7 bases left between them. The CDR3 is made up of 14 amino acids. Germline V gives CDR1 LGHNA, CDR2 YSLEER. Remarks on this clone: The antigen is undetermined.

Material: naive CD8+ T cells sorted from blood. This receptor was obtained from a man between 18 and 29 years old in good health. The V gene is TRBV4-3, the J gene TRBJ2-7; D gene unclear. This CDR3 is CASSQGVTSYEQYF. The CDR3 region has the DNA TGCGCCAGCAGCCAAGGAGTGACCTCCTACGAGCAGTACTTC.